A selection of T cell receptor beta chains follows, all from one sample in a study of blood T cell repertoires in COVID-19. The protocol was immunoSEQ multiplex PCR, while the TCRdb copy is restricted to in-frame clones and leaves out a portion. The sample has under 200,000 clones, roughly 85% seen once. The sample was peripheral blood. Receptor source: a man in his forties with acute or convalescent COVID-19. Each CDR3 is given with its conserved first and last residue. The D gene is left open where the match is weak. The listing skips clone size in some rows; elsewhere it reads once, few, many or a size class.

J gene | D gene | clone size | V gene | CDR3 protein | CDR3 DNA
TRBJ1-1 | TRBD1 | . | TRBV29-1 | CSVAPVVFMGQGVAEAFF | TGCAGCGTTGCACCGGTCGTATTTATGGGACAGGGTGTCGCTGAAGCTTTCTTT
TRBJ1-1 | . | . | TRBV29-1 | CSVNNQGRTEAFF | TGCAGCGTTAACAATCAGGGTCGCACTGAAGCTTTCTTT
TRBJ1-1 | . | . | TRBV6-6 | CASGRGANPEAFF | TGTGCCTCGGGGAGGGGGGCGAACCCTGAAGCTTTCTTT
TRBJ2-3 | TRBD2 | . | TRBV4-2 | CASSQSFSGGAADTQYF | TGTGCCAGCAGCCAATCCTTTAGCGGGGGGGCGGCAGATACGCAGTATTTT
TRBJ1-5 | . | . | TRBV5-8 | CASSADRYQPQHF | TGTGCCAGCAGCGCTGACAGGTATCAGCCCCAGCATTTT
TRBJ2-5 | . | . | TRBV11-2 | CASAVSKSFQQETQYF | TGTGCCAGCGCTGTCTCCAAGTCGTTTCAGCAAGAGACCCAGTACTTC
TRBJ1-1 | . | . | TRBV7-2 | CASSLGSRVSTEAFF | TGTGCCAGCAGCTTAGGGTCGAGGGTAAGCACTGAAGCTTTCTTT
TRBJ1-2 | . | few | TRBV5-1 | CASSLPGYGYTF | TGCGCCAGCAGCTTGCCAGGGTACGGCTACACCTTC
TRBJ1-5 | . | . | TRBV7-9 | CASRWENQPQHF | TGTGCCAGTAGATGGGAGAATCAGCCCCAGCATTTT
TRBJ1-2 | . | few | TRBV2 | CASSLAQGPLNYGYTF | TGTGCCAGCAGCCTCGCACAGGGCCCGCTTAACTATGGCTACACCTTC
TRBJ1-2 | TRBD1 | . | TRBV28 | CASSLSGQGSYGYTF | TGTGCCAGCAGCTTAAGTGGACAGGGAAGTTATGGCTACACCTTC
TRBJ2-2 | . | . | TRBV28 | CASSLILAGAGSGELFF | TGTGCCAGCAGTTTAATCCTGGCAGGGGCCGGATCCGGGGAGCTGTTTTTT
TRBJ1-2 | . | once | TRBV6-5 | CASSPRDIGLGYTF | TGTGCCAGCAGCCCACGGGACATCGGCCTTGGCTACACCTTC
TRBJ2-1 | TRBD1 | once | TRBV7-6 | CASSRGTGGRTNEQFF | TGTGCCAGCAGCCGCGGAACAGGGGGGCGCACAAATGAGCAGTTCTTC
TRBJ1-5 | TRBD1 | once | TRBV5-4 | CASSLDGTGGGQPQHF | TGTGCCAGCAGCTTAGATGGAACAGGGGGCGGTCAGCCCCAGCATTTT
TRBJ1-1 | TRBD1 | . | TRBV30 | CAWSVLRDSEAFF | TGTGCCTGGAGTGTACTCCGGGACAGTGAAGCTTTCTTT
TRBJ1-6 | . | . | TRBV18 | CASSPGGGDSPLHF | TGTGCCAGCTCACCAGGGGGGGGCGATTCACCCCTCCACTTT
TRBJ1-1 | . | . | TRBV5-1 | CASSLGGAYTEAFF | TGCGCCAGCAGCTTGGGGGGCGCGTACACTGAAGCTTTCTTT
TRBJ2-3 | TRBD2 | . | TRBV6-2/TRBV6-3 | CASSYSSGGALDTQYF | TGTGCCAGCAGTTACTCGAGCGGGGGGGCCTTAGATACGCAGTATTTT
TRBJ2-5 | . | . | TRBV2 | CASSEGSYGTQYF | TGTGCCAGCAGTGAGGGCAGCTACGGGACCCAGTACTTC
TRBJ2-3 | TRBD1 | . | TRBV7-2 | CASSPGQGADTQYF | TGTGCCAGCAGCCCTGGACAGGGGGCAGATACGCAGTATTTT
TRBJ2-7 | TRBD2 | . | TRBV25-1 | CASSDLGGVVGDEQYF | TGTGCCAGCAGTGACCTTGGGGGGGTAGTTGGTGACGAGCAGTACTTC
TRBJ2-5 | TRBD2 | . | TRBV5-4 | CASSGGGARETQYF | TGTGCCAGCAGTGGCGGGGGGGCCCGGGAGACCCAGTACTTC
TRBJ2-3 | . | . | TRBV5-1 | CASSSARADTQYF | TGCGCCAGCAGCTCCGCCCGGGCAGATACGCAGTATTTT
TRBJ2-7 | TRBD1 | . | TRBV28 | CASSLTAGQGIAYEQYF | TGTGCCAGCAGTTTGACAGCGGGACAGGGAATCGCGTACGAGCAGTACTTC
TRBJ2-7 | . | . | TRBV18 | CASSLQGYYEQYF | TGTGCCAGCTCACTGCAGGGGTACTACGAGCAGTACTTC
TRBJ2-7 | TRBD1 | . | TRBV7-3 | CASSLTGQGPYEQYF | TGTGCCAGCAGCTTAACGGGACAGGGGCCCTACGAGCAGTACTTC
TRBJ2-2 | TRBD1 | . | TRBV5-1 | CASSGTGSTGELFF | TGCGCCAGCTCCGGGACAGGGAGCACCGGGGAGCTGTTTTTT
TRBJ1-4 | TRBD1 | . | TRBV7-2 | CASSLGHRGLSEKLFF | TGTGCCAGCAGCTTAGGGCACAGGGGTCTTAGTGAAAAACTGTTTTTT
TRBJ2-1 | . | . | TRBV7-2 | CASSLMQAGRNEQFF | TGTGCCAGCAGCTTGATGCAGGCTGGGAGGAATGAGCAGTTCTTC
TRBJ1-2 | . | . | TRBV6-6 | CASSYSNLAGIYGYTF | TGTGCCAGCAGTTACTCGAATCTGGCAGGGATCTATGGCTACACCTTC
TRBJ1-1 | . | . | TRBV6-5 | CASSRGKNTEAFF | TGTGCCAGCTCCCGGGGGAAGAACACTGAAGCTTTCTTT
TRBJ1-2 | . | few | TRBV3-1/TRBV3-2 | CASSQDFEGDTDYGYTF | TGTGCCAGCAGCCAAGATTTTGAGGGGGACACCGATTATGGCTACACCTTC
TRBJ2-3 | TRBD2 | . | TRBV20-1 | CSASGIGGYTDTQYF | TGCAGTGCTAGTGGGATCGGGGGGTACACAGATACGCAGTATTTT
TRBJ1-5 | . | . | TRBV7-2 | CASSPPGWRQPQHF | TGTGCCAGCAGCCCTCCAGGGTGGAGACAGCCCCAGCATTTT
TRBJ2-1 | TRBD2 | . | TRBV20-1 | CSASALAESSYNEQFF | TGCAGTGCTAGTGCTCTAGCGGAGAGCTCCTACAATGAGCAGTTCTTC
TRBJ1-1 | . | . | TRBV5-4 | CASSGGGRENTEAFF | TGTGCCAGCAGCGGCGGGGGGCGTGAGAACACTGAAGCTTTCTTT
TRBJ1-1 | . | once | TRBV30 | CAWTKGGTSTEAFF | TGTGCCTGGACCAAGGGGGGGACCTCGACTGAAGCTTTCTTT
TRBJ1-1 | . | . | TRBV15 | CATPGTEAFF | TGTGCCACCCCCGGGACTGAAGCTTTCTTT
TRBJ2-3 | . | . | TRBV30 | CAWSSLAGRTQYF | TGTGCCTGGAGTTCTCTCGCGGGACGTACGCAGTATTTT
TRBJ1-6 | . | . | TRBV6-5 | CASRGDSSYNSPLHF | TGTGCCAGCAGGGGCGACAGCTCCTATAATTCACCCCTCCACTTT
TRBJ1-2 | TRBD1 | . | TRBV6-5 | CASSLTGDYGYTF | TGTGCCAGCAGTTTGACAGGGGACTATGGCTACACCTTC
TRBJ1-6 | . | . | TRBV3-1/TRBV3-2 | CASSQEPNFSPLHF | TGTGCCAGCAGCCAAGAGCCTAATTTCTCACCCCTCCACTTT
TRBJ2-2 | TRBD1 | . | TRBV19 | CASSRQGTGELFF | TGTGCCAGTAGTCGACAGGGCACCGGGGAGCTGTTTTTT
TRBJ1-2 | TRBD1 | . | TRBV6-5 | CASTRQGFYGYTF | TGTGCCAGCACTAGACAGGGTTTCTATGGCTACACCTTC
TRBJ1-1 | . | once | TRBV2 | CASSARGDTEAFF | TGCGCCAGCAGTGCACGGGGGGACACTGAAGCTTTCTTT
TRBJ1-2 | . | . | TRBV29-1 | CSVEDGWGDYGYTF | TGCAGCGTTGAAGATGGATGGGGGGACTATGGCTACACCTTC
TRBJ1-5 | . | . | TRBV6-5 | CASSIEWNQPQHF | TGTGCCAGCAGTATAGAGTGGAATCAGCCCCAGCATTTT
TRBJ2-3 | . | . | TRBV11-2 | CASSQTRSSTDTQYF | TGTGCCAGCAGCCAGACTAGATCTAGCACAGATACGCAGTATTTT
TRBJ2-7 | TRBD2 | few | TRBV2 | CASSPSGTSGGLYF | TGTGCCAGCAGTCCATCCGGGACTAGCGGGGGCCTATACTTC